The subject of this entry is one TCR beta chain. Its target is not known. It was with 60 Vbeta and 13 Jbeta primers that the PCR ran. TCRdb's table, derived via immunoSEQ multiplex PCR, lists solely in-frame clones and lacks some. The sample data list approximately 80,000 clones. This entry is derived from a study of cytomegalovirus exposure and HLA in healthy donors. The study's findings and limits: In most subjects, TCR beta sequences reportedly gave accurate predictions of HLA-A and HLA-B alleles.

Sequencing was carried out using PBMCs. The TCR sequence derives from a woman aged 25 to 45 in good health and CMV-seronegative.

CDR3 DNA sequence: TGCAGCGTCCGAATCCGGGACAGGGGCTACGAGCAGTACTTC. Its protein product is CSVRIRDRGYEQYF. This rearrangement joins TRBV29-1 to TRBJ2-7; 10 nucleotides match TRBD1. Germline CDR1 reads SQVTM; CDR2 reads ANQGSEA. The CDR3 spans 14 residues. Trimming cost V 6 bases and J 3 bases; bases outside gene matches: 8.